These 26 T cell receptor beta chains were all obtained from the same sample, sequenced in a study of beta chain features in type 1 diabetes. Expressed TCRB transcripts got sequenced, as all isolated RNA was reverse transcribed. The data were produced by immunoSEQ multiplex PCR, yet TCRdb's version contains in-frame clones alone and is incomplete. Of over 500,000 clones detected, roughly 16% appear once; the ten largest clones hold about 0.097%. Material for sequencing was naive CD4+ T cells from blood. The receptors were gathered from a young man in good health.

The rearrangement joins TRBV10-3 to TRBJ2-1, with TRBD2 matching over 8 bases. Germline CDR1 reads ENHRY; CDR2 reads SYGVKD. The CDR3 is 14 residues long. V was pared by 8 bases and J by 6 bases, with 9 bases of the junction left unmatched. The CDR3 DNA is TGTGCCATCGGCAGGACCCGGGGGGGCAATGAGCAGTTCTTC. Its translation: CAIGRTRGGNEQFF.

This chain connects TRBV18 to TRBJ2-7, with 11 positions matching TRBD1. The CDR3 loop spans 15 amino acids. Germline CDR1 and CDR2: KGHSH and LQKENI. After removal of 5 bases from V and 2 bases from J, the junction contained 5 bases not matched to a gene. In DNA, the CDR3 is TGTGCCAGCTCAACCGGGACAGGGGGTACCTACGAGCAGTACTTC. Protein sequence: CASSTGTGGTYEQYF.

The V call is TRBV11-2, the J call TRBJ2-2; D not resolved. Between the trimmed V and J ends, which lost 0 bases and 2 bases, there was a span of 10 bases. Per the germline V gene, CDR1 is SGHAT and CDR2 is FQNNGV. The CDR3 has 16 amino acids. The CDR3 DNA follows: TGTGCCAGCAGCTTAGATAAATCCTCTAACACCGGGGAGCTGTTTTTT. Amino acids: CASSLDKSSNTGELFF.

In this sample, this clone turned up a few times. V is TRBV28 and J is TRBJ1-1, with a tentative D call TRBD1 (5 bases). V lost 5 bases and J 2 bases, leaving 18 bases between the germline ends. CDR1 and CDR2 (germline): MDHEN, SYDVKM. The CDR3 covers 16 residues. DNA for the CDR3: TGTGCCAGCAGTCTGCTGGTCGGACAAGGAAACACTGAAGCTTTCTTT. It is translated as CASSLLVGQGNTEAFF. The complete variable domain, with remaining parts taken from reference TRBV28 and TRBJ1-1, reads DVKVTQSSRYLVKRTGEKVFLECVQDMDHENMFWYRQDPGLGLRLIYFSYDVKMKEKGDIPEGYSVSREKKERFSLILESASTNQTSMYLCASSLLVGQGNTEAFFGQGTRLTVV.

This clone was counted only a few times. CDR3 in DNA: TGTGCCAGCAGCTTAACAGGGGGTCTAAATGAGCAGTTCTTC. Its translation: CASSLTGGLNEQFF. The rearrangement links TRBV7-9 to TRBJ2-1; TRBD1 aligns across 8 bases. Germline V gives CDR1 SEHNR, CDR2 FQNEAQ (reference sequence). The CDR3 is made up of 14 amino acids. The ends lost 2 bases at V and 7 bases at J; junction bases unmatched: 4.

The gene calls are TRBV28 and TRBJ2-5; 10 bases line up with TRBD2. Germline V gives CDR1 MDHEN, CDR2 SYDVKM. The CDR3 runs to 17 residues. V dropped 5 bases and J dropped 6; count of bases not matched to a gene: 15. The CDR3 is CASSLPYLAGVRKTQYF. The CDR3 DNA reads TGTGCCAGCAGTCTCCCCTACCTAGCGGGAGTAAGAAAGACCCAGTACTTC.

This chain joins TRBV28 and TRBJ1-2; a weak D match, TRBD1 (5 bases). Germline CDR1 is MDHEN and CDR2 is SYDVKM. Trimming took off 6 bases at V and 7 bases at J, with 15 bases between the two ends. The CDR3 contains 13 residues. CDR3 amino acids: CASRTVAQGGYTF. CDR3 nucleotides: TGTGCCAGCAGGACGGTGGCTCAGGGTGGCTACACCTTC.

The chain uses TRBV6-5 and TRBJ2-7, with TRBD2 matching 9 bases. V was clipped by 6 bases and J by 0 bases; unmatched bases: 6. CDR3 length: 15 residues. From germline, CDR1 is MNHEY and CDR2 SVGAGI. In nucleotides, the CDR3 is TGTGCCAGCAGACCACCGGGACTAGCCTCCTACGAGCAGTACTTC. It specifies CASRPPGLASYEQYF.

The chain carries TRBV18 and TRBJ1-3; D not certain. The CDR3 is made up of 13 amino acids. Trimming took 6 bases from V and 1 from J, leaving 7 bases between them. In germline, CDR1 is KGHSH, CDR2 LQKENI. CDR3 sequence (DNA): TGTGCCAGCTCCGTCCTATCTGGAAACACCATATATTTT. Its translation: CASSVLSGNTIYF.

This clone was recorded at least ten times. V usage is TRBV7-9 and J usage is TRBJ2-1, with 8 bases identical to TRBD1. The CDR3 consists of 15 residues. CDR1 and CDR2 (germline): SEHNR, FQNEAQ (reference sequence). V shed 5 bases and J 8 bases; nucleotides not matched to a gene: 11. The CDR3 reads CASSPGQVYLHEQFF. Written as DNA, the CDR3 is TGTGCCAGCAGCCCGGGACAGGTGTATCTCCATGAGCAGTTCTTC.

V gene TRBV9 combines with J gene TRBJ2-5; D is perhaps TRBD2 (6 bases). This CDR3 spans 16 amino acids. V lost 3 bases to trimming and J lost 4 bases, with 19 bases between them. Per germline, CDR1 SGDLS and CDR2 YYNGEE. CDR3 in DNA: TGTGCCAGCAGCGCCCCGACTAGTAGAAGTACAGAGACCCAGTACTTC. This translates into CASSAPTSRSTETQYF.

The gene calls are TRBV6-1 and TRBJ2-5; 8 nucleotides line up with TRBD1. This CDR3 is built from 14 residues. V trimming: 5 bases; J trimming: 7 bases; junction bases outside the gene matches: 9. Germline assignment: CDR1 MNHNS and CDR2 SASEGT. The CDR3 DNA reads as TGTGCCAGCAGTTCGACTCCGGGACAGGTGACCCAGTACTTC. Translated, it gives CASSSTPGQVTQYF.

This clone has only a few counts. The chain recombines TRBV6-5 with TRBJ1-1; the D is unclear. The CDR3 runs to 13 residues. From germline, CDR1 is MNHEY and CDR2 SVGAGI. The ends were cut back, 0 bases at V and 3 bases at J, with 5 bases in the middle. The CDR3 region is CASSYSRDTEAFF. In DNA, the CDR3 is TGTGCCAGCAGTTACTCGCGGGACACTGAAGCTTTCTTT.

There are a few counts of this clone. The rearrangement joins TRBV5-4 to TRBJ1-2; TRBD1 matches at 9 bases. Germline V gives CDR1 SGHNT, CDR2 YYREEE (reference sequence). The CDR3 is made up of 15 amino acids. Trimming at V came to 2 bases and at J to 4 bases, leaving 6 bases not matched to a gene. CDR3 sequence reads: CASSFRTGGAYGYTF. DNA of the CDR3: TGTGCCAGCAGCTTTAGAACAGGGGGCGCCTATGGCTACACCTTC.

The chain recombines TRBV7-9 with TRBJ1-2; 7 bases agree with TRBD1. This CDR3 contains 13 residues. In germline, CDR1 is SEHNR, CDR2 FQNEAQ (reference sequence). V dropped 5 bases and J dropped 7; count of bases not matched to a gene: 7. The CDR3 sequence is CASSPDRVPGYTF. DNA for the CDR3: TGTGCCAGCAGCCCTGACAGGGTTCCTGGCTACACCTTC.

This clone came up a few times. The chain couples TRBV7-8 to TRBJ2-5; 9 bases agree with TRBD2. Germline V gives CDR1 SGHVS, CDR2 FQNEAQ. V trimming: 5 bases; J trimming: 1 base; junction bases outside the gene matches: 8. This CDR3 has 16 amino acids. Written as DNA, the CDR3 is TGTGCCAGCAGCATTAGCGGGGGAGGGCTCCAAGAGACCCAGTACTTC. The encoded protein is CASSISGGGLQETQYF.

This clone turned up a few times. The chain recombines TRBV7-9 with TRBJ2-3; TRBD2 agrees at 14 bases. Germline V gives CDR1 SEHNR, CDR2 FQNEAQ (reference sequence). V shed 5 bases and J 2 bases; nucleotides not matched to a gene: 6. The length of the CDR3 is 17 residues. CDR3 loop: CASSPRLAGGNTDTQYF. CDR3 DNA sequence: TGTGCCAGCAGCCCCCGACTAGCGGGGGGGAACACAGATACGCAGTATTTT.

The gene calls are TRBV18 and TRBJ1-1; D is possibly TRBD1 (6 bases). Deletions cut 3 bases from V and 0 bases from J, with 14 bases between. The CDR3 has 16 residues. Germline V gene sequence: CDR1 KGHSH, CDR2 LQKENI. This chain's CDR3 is CASSPRRTEMNTEAFF. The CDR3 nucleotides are TGTGCCAGCTCACCGAGGAGGACAGAAATGAACACTGAAGCTTTCTTT. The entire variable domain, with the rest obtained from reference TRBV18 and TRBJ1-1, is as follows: NAGVMQNPRHLVRRRGQEARLRCSPMKGHSHVYWYRQLPEEGLKFMVYLQKENIIDESGMPKERFSAEFPKEGPSILRIQQVVRGDSAAYFCASSPRRTEMNTEAFFGQGTRLTVV.

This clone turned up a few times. CDR3 DNA sequence: TGCGCCAGCAGCGCAAATACCCAGGGGGGAAAGCAGTTCTTC. The encoded protein is CASSANTQGGKQFF. The chain employs TRBV5-1 and TRBJ2-1; D possibly corresponds to TRBD1 (7 bases). Germline assignment: CDR1 SGHRS and CDR2 YFSETQ. The CDR3 has 14 amino acids. Trimming removed 4 bases from V and 11 bases from J, with 19 bases in between.

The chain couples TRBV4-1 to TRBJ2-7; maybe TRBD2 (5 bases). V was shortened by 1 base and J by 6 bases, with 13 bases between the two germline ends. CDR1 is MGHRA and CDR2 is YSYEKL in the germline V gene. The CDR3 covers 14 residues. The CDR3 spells CASSQGPRRSEQYF. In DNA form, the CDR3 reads TGCGCCAGCAGCCAAGGCCCTAGGAGGTCCGAGCAGTACTTC.

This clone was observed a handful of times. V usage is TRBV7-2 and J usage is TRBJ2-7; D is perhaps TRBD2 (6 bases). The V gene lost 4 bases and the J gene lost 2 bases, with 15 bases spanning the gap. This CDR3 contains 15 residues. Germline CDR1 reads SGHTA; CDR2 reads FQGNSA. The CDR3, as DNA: TGTGCCAGCAGCTCCACACCCGGGGGACCCTACGAGCAGTACTTC. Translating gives CASSSTPGGPYEQYF.

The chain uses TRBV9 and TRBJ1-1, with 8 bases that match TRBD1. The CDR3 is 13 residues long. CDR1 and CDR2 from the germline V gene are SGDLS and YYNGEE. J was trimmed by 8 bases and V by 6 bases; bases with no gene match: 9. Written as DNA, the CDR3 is TGTGCCAGCACCAACCCCGGACAGGGAGAAGCTTTCTTT. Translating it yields CASTNPGQGEAFF.

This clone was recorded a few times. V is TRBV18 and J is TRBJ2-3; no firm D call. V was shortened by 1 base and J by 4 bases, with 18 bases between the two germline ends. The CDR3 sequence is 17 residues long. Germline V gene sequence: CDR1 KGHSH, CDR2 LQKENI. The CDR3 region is CASSPLAARIGADTQYF. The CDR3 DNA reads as TGTGCCAGCTCACCACTCGCGGCTCGCATAGGCGCAGATACGCAGTATTTT.

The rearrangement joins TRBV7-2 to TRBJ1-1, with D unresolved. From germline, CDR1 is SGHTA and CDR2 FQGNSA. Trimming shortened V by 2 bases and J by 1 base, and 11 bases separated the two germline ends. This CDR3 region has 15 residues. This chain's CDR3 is CASSLKGSGNTEAFF. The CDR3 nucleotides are TGTGCCAGCAGCTTAAAGGGATCCGGGAACACTGAAGCTTTCTTT. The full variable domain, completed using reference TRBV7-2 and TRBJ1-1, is GAGVSQSPSNKVTEKGKDVELRCDPISGHTALYWYRQSLGQGLEFLIYFQGNSAPDKSGLPSDRFSAERTGGSVSTLTIQRTQQEDSAVYLCASSLKGSGNTEAFFGQGTRLTVV.

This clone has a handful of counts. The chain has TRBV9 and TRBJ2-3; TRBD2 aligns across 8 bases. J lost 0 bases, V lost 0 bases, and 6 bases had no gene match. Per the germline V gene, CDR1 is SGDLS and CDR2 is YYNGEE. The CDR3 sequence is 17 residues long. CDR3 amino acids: CASSVEGSGASTDTQYF. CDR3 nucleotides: TGTGCCAGCAGCGTAGAGGGTAGCGGGGCCAGCACAGATACGCAGTATTTT.

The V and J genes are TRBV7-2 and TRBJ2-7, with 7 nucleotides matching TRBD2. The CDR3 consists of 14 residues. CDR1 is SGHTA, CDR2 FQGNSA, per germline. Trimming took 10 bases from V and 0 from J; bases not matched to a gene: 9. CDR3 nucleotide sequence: TGTGCCATCGGCGGGGGAAAAACCTCCTACGAGCAGTACTTC. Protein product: CAIGGGKTSYEQYF.